Detailed here is one T cell receptor beta chain. The antigen is undetermined. The data derive from a study of STAT3 mutations in large granular lymphocyte leukemia. Background on the study: More than half of T-LGLL patients received immunosuppressive therapy.

Study-wide findings and caveats: In several patients, dominant TCR clone burden exceeded STAT3 mutant burden. At least one immunodominant TCR beta clonotype appeared in every T-cell large granular lymphocyte leukemia patient. After therapy, about 35% of the 18 patients switched clonotypes, all new clones STAT3 wild type. Treatment regimens differed across patients between samplings.

Method: immunoSEQ multiplex PCR; TCRdb's copy keeps in-frame clones and lacks some. The sample consists of approximately 29,000 clones, approximately 83% of them appearing once. V shed 1 base, J shed 6 bases, and the junction held 8 bases outside the gene matches. CDR1 GTSNPN and CDR2 SVGIG come from the germline V gene (reference sequence). The CDR3 totals 15 residues. The sequence was obtained from a man between 60 and 75 years old with T-cell large granular lymphocyte leukemia. Some clones in this sample may be carry-over from other donors' samples. The source material was peripheral blood mononuclear cells. The V call is TRBV30, the J call TRBJ1-1; TRBD1 matches 10 bases. This CDR3 reads CAWSGTGQGRAEAFF. The DNA for the CDR3 is TGTGCCTGGAGTGGGACGGGACAGGGGAGAGCTGAAGCTTTCTTT.